The clone carrying this T cell receptor beta chain was detected a few times. Its target is unknown. Second doses that came at about 4 or about 12 weeks were put together. Per the germline V gene, CDR1 is KGHDR and CDR2 is SFDVKD. This CDR3 contains 13 residues. Trimming took off 2 bases at V and 4 bases at J, with 7 bases between the two ends. TCRdb's table, derived via immunoSEQ multiplex PCR, lists solely in-frame clones and lacks some. The data show 150,000 to 250,000 clones, approximately 95% seen once. The sample belongs to a study of T cell responses to AZD1222 COVID-19 vaccine. General study findings and limits: Spike was spanned by vaccine-associated CD4 TCRs, with dominance at 160-218 and 743-854.

The sequence derives from an adult who received the AZD1222 COVID-19 vaccine. The sequenced sample was peripheral blood, obtained 28 days after the second AZD1222 dose. The V and J genes are TRBV24-1 and TRBJ2-5; D unresolved. The CDR3 DNA sequence: TGTGCCACCAGTGATTATGGAGTAGAGACCCAGTACTTC. Translation gives CATSDYGVETQYF.